This T cell receptor (beta chain) was captured by sequencing in a study of blood T cell repertoires in COVID-19. Produced via immunoSEQ multiplex PCR; TCRdb's table is partial and in-frame only. The top ten hold about 5% of the sample, which has fewer than 350,000 clones, 89% seen once. The CDR3 runs 14 residues. The V end lost 2 bases, the J end lost 2 bases, and 9 bases lay between the germline ends. In germline, CDR1 is SGHRS, CDR2 YFSETQ. In assigning cohorts, the study relied on participant-reported clinical history. The TCR sequence derives from a man aged 55 to 69 who had recovered from COVID-19. This sequence joins TRBV5-1 and TRBJ2-3; D remains unclear. The specimen was PBMCs or T cells enriched from blood (not recorded which). The CDR3 region is CASSFQASTDTQYF. CDR3 nucleotide sequence: TGCGCCAGCAGCTTCCAAGCGTCCACAGATACGCAGTATTTT. Full variable domain (outside the CDR3, taken from reference TRBV5-1 and TRBJ2-3): KAGVTQTPRYLIKTRGQQVTLSCSPISGHRSVSWYQQTPGQGLQFLFEYFSETQRNKGNFPGRFSGRQFSNSRSEMNVSTLELGDSALYLCASSFQASTDTQYFGPGTRLTVL.